The 21 T cell receptor beta chains below all came from one sample that was sequenced in a study of beta chain features in type 1 diabetes. Every bit of the isolated RNA underwent reverse transcription, so sequencing read expressed TCRB transcripts. TCRdb's copy holds only in-frame clones and misses some; the assay was immunoSEQ multiplex PCR. This table has under 950,000 clones, 15% to 20% appearing once. Material: naive CD4+ T cells from blood. These receptors came from a young woman in good health.

The chain carries TRBV10-3 and TRBJ1-2, with TRBD1 matching over 9 bases. V gave up 4 bases and J gave up 3 bases; unmatched junction bases: 0. This CDR3 spans 13 amino acids. Germline V gene data show CDR1 as ENHRY and CDR2 as SYGVKD. The CDR3 loop reads CAISGTGDYGYTF. The CDR3 region has the DNA TGTGCCATCAGTGGGACAGGGGACTATGGCTACACCTTC.

CDR3 loop: CASSAGPQVTHEQYF. In DNA, the CDR3 is TGTGCCAGCAGCGCCGGCCCCCAGGTTACCCACGAGCAGTACTTC. V usage is TRBV9 and J usage is TRBJ2-7; D gene unclear. Trimming left V 3 bases short and J 5 bases short, with 18 bases between. CDR3 size: 15 residues. CDR1 and CDR2 from the germline V gene are SGDLS and YYNGEE.

The V call is TRBV19, the J call TRBJ2-5; D perhaps matches TRBD1 (6 bases). The CDR3 contains 14 residues. Germline V gives CDR1 LNHDA, CDR2 SQIVND (reference sequence). V was shortened by 5 bases and J by 5 bases, with 15 bases between the two germline ends. CDR3 nucleotide sequence: TGTGCCAGTAGTGCCACAGGGTTTGGGGAGACCCAGTACTTC. Its translation: CASSATGFGETQYF.

The CDR3 DNA sequence: TGTGCCAGCAGTCCACAAGGACGGGTGGGGGTGAAAAACATTCAGTACTTC. It translates to CASSPQGRVGVKNIQYF. The chain combines TRBV28 with TRBJ2-4; D might be TRBD1 or TRBD2, each matching 5 bases. From germline, CDR1 is MDHEN and CDR2 SYDVKM. V dropped 5 bases and J dropped 4 bases, with 21 bases sitting between them. This CDR3 comprises 17 residues.

The table lists this clone with a few counts. This rearrangement joins TRBV18 to TRBJ2-7, with 8 positions matching TRBD2. The length of the CDR3 is 13 residues. V was clipped by 3 bases and J by 6 bases; unmatched bases: 4. Germline V lookup: CDR1 KGHSH, CDR2 LQKENI. CDR3 bases: TGTGCCAGCTCACCGTCGGGGGGGCGCGAGCAGTACTTC. Translating it yields CASSPSGGREQYF.

The chain has TRBV6-5 and TRBJ2-7; possibly TRBD1 for D (5 bases). Per the germline V gene, CDR1 is MNHEY and CDR2 is SVGAGI. Trimming took off 2 bases at V and 5 bases at J, with 10 bases between the two ends. The CDR3 loop spans 13 amino acids. CDR3 loop: CASSYIGRDEQYF. CDR3 DNA sequence: TGTGCCAGCAGTTACATCGGCAGGGACGAGCAGTACTTC.

This clone was detected only a few times. The chain is built from TRBV7-2 and TRBJ2-1, with D possibly being TRBD1 or TRBD2 (5 bases each). Trimming removed 0 bases at V and 8 bases at J, with 8 bases between. This CDR3 region has 13 residues. In germline, CDR1 is SGHTA, CDR2 FQGNSA. DNA for the CDR3: TGTGCCAGCAGCTTAGCGGGGGATCATGAGCAGTTCTTC. Translated: CASSLAGDHEQFF.

J is TRBJ2-7 and V is TRBV28, with D perhaps matching TRBD1 (6 bases). The ends were cut back, 7 bases at V and 2 bases at J, with 15 bases in the middle. Germline lookup yields CDR1 MDHEN and CDR2 SYDVKM. The CDR3 covers 14 residues. The CDR3 protein is CASTLDRLPYEQYF. In DNA form, the CDR3 reads TGTGCCAGCACCCTCGACAGGCTCCCCTACGAGCAGTACTTC. Filled out from reference TRBV28 and TRBJ2-7, the complete variable domain reads DVKVTQSSRYLVKRTGEKVFLECVQDMDHENMFWYRQDPGLGLRLIYFSYDVKMKEKGDIPEGYSVSREKKERFSLILESASTNQTSMYLCASTLDRLPYEQYFGPGTRLTVT.

Only a few counts were recorded for this clone. The genes are TRBV28 and TRBJ2-6; D is uncertain. CDR1 and CDR2 (germline): MDHEN, SYDVKM. V shed 6 bases and J shed 4 bases, with 13 bases lying between them. This CDR3 comprises 15 residues. DNA of the CDR3: TGTGCCAGCAGCCCCCCCGTTCTCGGGGCCAACGTCCTGACTTTC. It codes for CASSPPVLGANVLTF.

Only a few counts were recorded for this clone. The chain is built from TRBV7-2 and TRBJ2-1; TRBD2 aligns across 13 bases. Germline CDR1 is SGHTA and CDR2 is FQGNSA. V trimming: 0 bases; J trimming: 9 bases; junction bases outside the gene matches: 8. The CDR3 runs to 17 residues. CDR3 residues: CASSLALGLAGASEQFF. For the CDR3, the DNA is TGTGCCAGCAGCTTAGCCCTCGGACTAGCGGGAGCCAGTGAGCAGTTCTTC. Together with reference TRBV7-2 and TRBJ2-1, the CDR3 gives the full variable domain: GAGVSQSPSNKVTEKGKDVELRCDPISGHTALYWYRQSLGQGLEFLIYFQGNSAPDKSGLPSDRFSAERTGGSVSTLTIQRTQQEDSAVYLCASSLALGLAGASEQFFGPGTRLTVL.

Written as DNA, the CDR3 is TGTGCCAGCTGTCCAGGGGACCAAAACATTCAGTACTTC. This encodes CASCPGDQNIQYF. This sequence joins TRBV2 and TRBJ2-4, with D tentatively TRBD1 (6 bases). Germline assignment: CDR1 SNHLY and CDR2 FYNNEI. The length of the CDR3 is 13 residues. Trimming took off 8 bases at V and 5 bases at J, with 13 bases between the two ends.

The chain combines TRBV7-3 with TRBJ1-5, with 7 bases lining up with TRBD1. CDR1 is SGHTA and CDR2 is FQGTGA in the germline V gene. This CDR3 region has 15 residues. Trimming removed 6 bases from V and 0 bases from J; junction bases left unmatched: 5. The CDR3 region is CASRPRGHSNQPQHF. The CDR3 DNA reads as TGTGCCAGCAGGCCAAGGGGGCATAGCAATCAGCCCCAGCATTTT.

This clone was seen ten or more times. The gene calls are TRBV10-3 and TRBJ2-6; 9 bases align to TRBD1. Germline loops: CDR1 ENHRY, CDR2 SYGVKD. Unmatched junction bases numbered 4, after V lost 4 bases and J lost 0 bases. The CDR3 has 17 amino acids. CDR3 in DNA: TGTGCCATCAGTGCTGGGACAGGGAACTCTGGGGCCAACGTCCTGACTTTC. This sequence encodes CAISAGTGNSGANVLTF.

The rearrangement uses TRBV28 and TRBJ1-2; no definite D call. Trimming took off 6 bases at V and 4 bases at J, with 15 bases between the two ends. This CDR3 has 14 residues. Germline values: CDR1 MDHEN, CDR2 SYDVKM. The CDR3 sequence: CASRASGRVYGYTF. The CDR3 region has the DNA TGTGCCAGCAGGGCTTCAGGCAGAGTCTATGGCTACACCTTC.

CDR3 sequence: CASSLGLAFYNEQFF. CDR3 sequence (DNA): TGTGCCAGCAGCTTGGGTCTAGCTTTCTACAATGAGCAGTTCTTC. This chain joins TRBV5-5 and TRBJ2-1; D is perhaps TRBD2 (5 bases). Germline assignment: CDR1 SGHKS and CDR2 YYEKEE (reference sequence). The CDR3 is 15 amino acids. V was shortened by 0 bases and J by 3 bases, with 10 bases between the two germline ends.

This clone showed up just a few times. The rearrangement links TRBV2 to TRBJ2-1; possibly TRBD2 for D (6 bases). The germline V gene has CDR1 SNHLY and CDR2 FYNNEI. This CDR3 region has 14 residues. Between the trimmed V and J ends, which lost 7 bases and 1 base, there was a span of 11 bases. The CDR3, as DNA: TGTGCCAGCACATCTAGCGTTTCCTACAATGAGCAGTTCTTC. Protein: CASTSSVSYNEQFF.

This chain uses TRBV10-3 with TRBJ1-1, with D possibly matching TRBD1 (6 bases). Germline V gene data show CDR1 as ENHRY and CDR2 as SYGVKD. This CDR3 is built from 14 residues. V lost 7 bases to trimming and J lost 1 base, with 13 bases between them. This CDR3 reads CAITTGPQNTEAFF. The DNA for the CDR3 is TGTGCCATCACTACAGGGCCGCAGAACACTGAAGCTTTCTTT.

This clone was counted a few times. Here the CDR3 DNA reads TGTGCCAGCAGCGGGCTAGCACACGAGACCCAGTACTTC. Translation: CASSGLAHETQYF. V is TRBV7-2 and J is TRBJ2-5, with a weak D call TRBD2 (5 bases). The CDR3 totals 13 residues. V was clipped by 5 bases and J by 5 bases, with 12 bases between them. Germline-derived CDR1 and CDR2 are SGHTA and FQGNSA.

The rearrangement joins TRBV11-2 to TRBJ2-1; D might be TRBD2 (6 bases). This CDR3 is built from 15 residues. The germline V and J ends were trimmed by 2 bases and 7 bases, with 15 bases remaining between them. The germline gives CDR1 SGHAT, CDR2 FQNNGV. In DNA, the CDR3 is TGTGCCAGCAGCTTATGGCAGACTAGTGGGAATGAGCAGTTCTTC. Its protein is CASSLWQTSGNEQFF.

V and J are TRBV15 and TRBJ2-1; 11 positions agree with TRBD2. The CDR3 totals 16 residues. Germline V gene lookup returns CDR1 LNHNV and CDR2 YYDKDF (reference sequence). Trimming at V came to 2 bases and at J to 6 bases, leaving 6 bases not matched to a gene. Written as DNA, the CDR3 is TGTGCCACCAGCAGACGCACCGGGACTAGCGGCAATGAGCAGTTCTTC. It specifies CATSRRTGTSGNEQFF.

This clone was counted only a few times. V and J are TRBV10-3 and TRBJ2-7, with 9 bases aligning to TRBD1. The junction had 11 bases not matched to a gene; V was cut back by 3 bases and J by 5 bases. The CDR3 sequence is 16 residues long. The germline gives CDR1 ENHRY, CDR2 SYGVKD. The CDR3 DNA reads TGTGCCATCAGTGAAGGGGTCGGGACAGGGCTCAACGAGCAGTACTTC. Protein product: CAISEGVGTGLNEQYF.